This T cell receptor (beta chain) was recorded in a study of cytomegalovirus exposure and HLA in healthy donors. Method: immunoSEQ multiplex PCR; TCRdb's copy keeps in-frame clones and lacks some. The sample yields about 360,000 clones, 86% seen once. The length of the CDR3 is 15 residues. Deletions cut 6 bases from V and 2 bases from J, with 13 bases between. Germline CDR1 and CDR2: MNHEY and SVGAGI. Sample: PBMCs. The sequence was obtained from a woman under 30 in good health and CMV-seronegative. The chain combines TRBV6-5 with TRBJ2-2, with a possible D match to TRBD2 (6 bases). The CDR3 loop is CASRLSRENTGELFF. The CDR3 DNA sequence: TGTGCCAGCAGACTCTCGCGGGAAAACACCGGGGAGCTGTTTTTT.